Below are 6 T cell receptor beta chains sequenced from a single sample in a study of shared clonotypes between healthy human individuals. The method was immunoSEQ multiplex PCR; TCRdb's version includes in-frame clones alone and lacks a portion of them. The sample has 700,000 or so clones; approximately 75% are singletons. The source material was memory CD4+ T cells sorted from blood. Stated subset: CD45RA-negative fraction. These receptors all come from a woman aged 25 to 45 in good health.

This clone showed up just a few times. The rearrangement uses TRBV9 and TRBJ2-1, with no clear D. With 0 bases removed from V and 8 bases from J, the gap between germline ends came to 15 bases. The CDR3 totals 15 residues. From germline, CDR1 is SGDLS and CDR2 YYNGEE. The CDR3, as DNA: TGTGCCAGCAGCGTAGGGCTTAGACCTGGCGATGAGCAGTTCTTC. It translates to CASSVGLRPGDEQFF.

This sequence joins TRBV11-2 and TRBJ1-5; TRBD1 aligns across 9 bases. The trim removed 4 bases at V and 4 bases at J, leaving 8 bases unmatched. This CDR3 has 16 amino acids. From germline, CDR1 is SGHAT and CDR2 FQNNGV. CDR3 amino acids: CASSSLGQGHNQPQHF. In nucleotides, the CDR3 is TGTGCCAGCAGCTCCTTGGGACAGGGACATAATCAGCCCCAGCATTTT.

The chain links TRBV28 to TRBJ2-7, with 9 positions matching TRBD1. This CDR3 is 15 amino acids long. Looked up from germline, CDR1 is MDHEN and CDR2 is SYDVKM. Trimming removed 1 base from V and 4 bases from J; junction bases left unmatched: 5. In DNA, the CDR3 is TGTGCCAGCAGTTTATTGGGGACAGGGAGGTACGAGCAGTACTTC. It specifies CASSLLGTGRYEQYF.

The V and J genes are TRBV19 and TRBJ1-2; maybe TRBD1 (5 bases). This CDR3 comprises 12 residues. With 11 bases removed from V and 8 bases from J, the gap between germline ends came to 18 bases. Germline V CDR1 and CDR2: LNHDA, SQIVND (reference sequence). Written as DNA, the CDR3 is TGTGCCCGTACGGCAGGGTTGGCCGGCTACACCTTC. Amino acid sequence: CARTAGLAGYTF.

This sequence joins TRBV2 and TRBJ1-1; no definite D call. Germline CDR1 SNHLY, CDR2 FYNNEI. The CDR3 totals 14 residues. Trimming took off 7 bases at V and 3 bases at J, with 15 bases between the two ends. CDR3 sequence reads: CASMSREMYTEAFF. For the CDR3, the DNA is TGTGCCAGCATGTCACGGGAGATGTACACTGAAGCTTTCTTT.

This clone was seen just once. This rearrangement joins TRBV14 to TRBJ2-7; D is undetermined. The CDR3 runs to 14 residues. Trimming shortened V by 3 bases and J by 9 bases, and 18 bases separated the two germline ends. Germline values: CDR1 SGHDN, CDR2 FVKESK. The CDR3 DNA sequence: TGTGCCAGCAGCCAGGACCTCTCGGATTTTCGGCAGTACTTC. Its translation is CASSQDLSDFRQYF.